The TCR beta chain under discussion was sequenced for a study of beta chain features in type 1 diabetes. Study-level points and caveats: For TCRB rearrangement, an influence of HLA type remained unresolved here. In all four CD4+ subsets, TCRB CDR3 length was significantly, moderately reduced in type 1 diabetes.

Reverse transcribing all isolated RNA meant expressed TCRB transcripts were sequenced. Sequencing used immunoSEQ multiplex PCR; TCRdb keeps in-frame clones, though not all of them. The sample holds about 160,000 clones, around 7.8% seen once. This clone was counted between two and nine times. The antigen is not known. Material: central memory CD4+ T cells from blood. The source of this sequence is a woman in her forties with type 1 diabetes.

The CDR3 DNA follows: TGTGCCAGCTACGGGTATGGCTACACCTTC. The encoded protein is CASYGYGYTF. The genes are TRBV25-1 and TRBJ1-2; no definite D call. Germline assignment: CDR1 MGHDK and CDR2 SYGVNS. There are 10 residues in the CDR3. V was clipped by 8 bases and J by 5 bases, with 6 bases between them.